This entry features one T cell receptor beta chain sequence. The CDR3 is cut off 3 residues early in the read; its end comes from the germline J gene. These data originate in a study of T cells in women clearing cervical HPV infection. TCRdb keeps only in-frame clones here, not all; method: immunoSEQ multiplex PCR. This table lists about 37,000 clones. CDR1 is WNHNN and CDR2 is SYGVQD in the germline V gene (reference sequence). The CDR3 runs 18 residues. The V gene end was trimmed by 3 bases and the J gene end by 2 bases; junction bases not matched to a gene: 12. Sequencing was done on a sample of blood buffy coat. The sequence came from a woman aged 18 to 75 with a cervical HPV16 infection that either progressed to CIN3+ or cleared (not recorded which). The rearrangement joins TRBV10-1 to TRBJ1-5; the match to TRBD1 covers 8 bases. CDR3 amino acids: CASSDSHRGNEGNQPQHF. The part of the CDR3 DNA that was read is TGCGCCAGCAGTGATTCGCACAGGGGGAATGAGGGCAATCAGCCC.